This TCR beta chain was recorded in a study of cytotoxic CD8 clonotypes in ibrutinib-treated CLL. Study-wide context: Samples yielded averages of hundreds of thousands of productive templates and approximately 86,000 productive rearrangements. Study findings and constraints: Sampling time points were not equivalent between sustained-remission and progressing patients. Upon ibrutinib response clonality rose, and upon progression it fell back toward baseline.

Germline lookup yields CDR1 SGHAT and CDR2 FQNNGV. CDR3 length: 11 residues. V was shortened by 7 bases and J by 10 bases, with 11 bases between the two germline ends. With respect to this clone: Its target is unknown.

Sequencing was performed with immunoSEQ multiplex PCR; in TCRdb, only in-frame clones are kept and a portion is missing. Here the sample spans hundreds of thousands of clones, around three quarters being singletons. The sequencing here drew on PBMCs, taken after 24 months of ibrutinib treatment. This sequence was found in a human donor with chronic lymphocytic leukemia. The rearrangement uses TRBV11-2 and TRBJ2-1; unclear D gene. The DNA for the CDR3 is TGTGCCAGCACCTCTTGGTTGGAGCAGTTCTTC. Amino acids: CASTSWLEQFF.